This TCR beta chain was sequenced in a study of blood T cell repertoires in COVID-19. Study-level information: Samples came from the United States, Italy and Spain, spanning acute and convalescent COVID-19. From T cells, B-cell-depleted T cells, or PBMCs came the material, which was cDNA or gDNA.

As handled by the study authors: Nucleated cell number was recorded as an estimate derived from reference gene primer amplification. The data were produced by immunoSEQ multiplex PCR, yet TCRdb's version contains in-frame clones alone and is incomplete. The V and J calls and the clone size are those of that table, but D and trimming were determined from the DNA. The sample has around 140,000 clones; around 90% are singletons. Germline CDR1 SEHNR, CDR2 FQNEAQ (reference sequence). The CDR3 extends over 15 amino acids. Between the trimmed V and J ends, which lost 1 base and 4 bases, there was a span of 12 bases.

This sequence joins TRBV7-9 and TRBJ2-3, with D tentatively TRBD2 (7 bases). The clonotype was recovered from a man between 65 and 85 years old with acute or convalescent COVID-19. Sequencing was carried out using peripheral blood. Written as DNA, the CDR3 is TGTGCCAGCAGCTTAGGTGGCGGGGGCGCAGATACGCAGTATTTT. Translation gives CASSLGGGGADTQYF. Full variable domain (rest looked up from reference TRBV7-9 and TRBJ2-3): DTGVSQNPRHKITKRGQNVTFRCDPISEHNRLYWYRQTLGQGPEFLTYFQNEAQLEKSRLLSDRFSAERPKGSFSTLEIQRTEQGDSAMYLCASSLGGGGADTQYFGPGTRLTVL.